This T cell receptor (beta chain) was obtained from a study of PD-L1 blockade in urothelial cancer. Study-level information: It was at some point between 2014 and 2015 that patients started atezolizumab at 1,200 mg intravenously every 3 weeks. It was at 3 weeks (second dose) and 6 weeks after treatment start that blood was analyzed. Each blood sample yielded a median of 141,255 T cells.

Comment on this clone: Its cognate antigen is unknown.

The time point denotes: pretreatment peripheral blood. Libraries were prepared by immunoSEQ multiplex PCR; TCRdb keeps only in-frame clonotypes and omits some of them. Seen here are about 35,000 clones, approximately 80% observed once, and the top ten hold roughly 6.4%. Germline V gene sequence: CDR1 SGHRS, CDR2 YFSETQ. V lost 0 bases and J 3 bases, leaving 12 bases between the germline ends. This CDR3 has 15 residues. Study-level findings and limits: Pretreatment clonality of the blood TCR repertoire below the median was predictive of superior survival.

Sample: PBMCs, taken around atezolizumab (anti-PD-L1) treatment. The chain combines TRBV5-1 with TRBJ1-1; D may be TRBD1 (6 bases). The clonotype was recovered from a man in his sixties with urothelial cancer. In nucleotides, the CDR3 is TGCGCCAGCAGCTTGGGCGGGGGGCAGGACACTGAAGCTTTCTTT. Its protein product is CASSLGGGQDTEAFF.